What follows are 13 T cell receptor beta chains derived from one specimen sequenced in a study of cytotoxic CD8 clonotypes in ibrutinib-treated CLL. Assay used: immunoSEQ multiplex PCR; TCRdb lists only in-frame clones, some missing. This table has roughly 250,000 clones, 70% appearing once. Specimen: PBMCs, collected after 24 months of ibrutinib treatment. The receptors were gathered from a human donor with chronic lymphocytic leukemia.

J is TRBJ2-7 and V is TRBV7-9; TRBD2 matches at 13 bases. CDR3 length equals 16 residues. The germline V gene encodes CDR1 SEHNR and CDR2 FQNEAQ (reference sequence). Unmatched junction bases numbered 6, after V lost 5 bases and J lost 2 bases. This chain's CDR3 is CASSAGLAGYPYEQYF. The DNA for the CDR3 is TGTGCCAGCAGCGCGGGACTAGCGGGATACCCCTACGAGCAGTACTTC.

This clone appeared a few times. The chain joins TRBV10-3 to TRBJ2-5; D might be TRBD1 (6 bases). V was cut by 5 bases and J by 5 bases, with 12 bases left in between. The CDR3 consists of 13 residues. The germline V gene has CDR1 ENHRY and CDR2 SYGVKD. The CDR3 sequence is CAISIPGAETQYF. The CDR3 bases are TGTGCCATCAGTATACCAGGGGCTGAGACCCAGTACTTC.

This clone was detected a few times. The same CDR3 is also encoded by other DNA sequences in this sample. The J gene is TRBJ2-6, the V gene TRBV19, with D maybe TRBD1 (6 bases). Germline V lookup: CDR1 LNHDA, CDR2 SQIVND (reference sequence). V lost 5 bases and J 2 bases, leaving 10 bases between the germline ends. The CDR3 is 15 residues long. The CDR3 coding sequence is TGTGCCAGTAGTTTACAGGGTGCTGGGGCCAACGTCCTGACTTTC. It is translated as CASSLQGAGANVLTF.

The rearrangement joins TRBV18 to TRBJ1-5; D is possibly TRBD1 (6 bases). V shed 2 bases and J shed 2 bases, with 13 bases lying between them. Per germline, CDR1 KGHSH and CDR2 LQKENI. The CDR3 has 16 amino acids. The CDR3 sequence: CASSPGQFSGNQPQHF. The CDR3 DNA reads as TGTGCCAGCTCACCAGGACAGTTCTCGGGCAATCAGCCCCAGCATTTT.

The chain carries TRBV4-3 and TRBJ2-1, with D possibly TRBD1 on 5 matching bases. In germline, CDR1 is LGHNA, CDR2 YSLEER. CDR3 length: 15 amino acids. Trimming left V 0 bases short and J 8 bases short, with 14 bases between. The CDR3 reads CASSQDPGRVDEQFF. CDR3 coding DNA: TGCGCCAGCAGCCAAGATCCGGGCAGGGTAGATGAGCAGTTCTTC.

This chain joins TRBV9 and TRBJ2-5; 9 bases agree with TRBD1. This CDR3 contains 15 residues. V dropped 1 base and J dropped 4; count of bases not matched to a gene: 5. From germline, CDR1 is SGDLS and CDR2 YYNGEE. The CDR3: CASSVWDRVAETQYF. The CDR3 DNA is TGTGCCAGCAGCGTATGGGACAGGGTGGCAGAGACCCAGTACTTC.

Comment on this clone: At the DNA level, this CDR3 is encoded by other sequences in the same sample as well. The rearrangement uses TRBV7-3 and TRBJ2-1; D gene ambiguous. The V gene lost 2 bases and the J gene lost 3 bases, with 8 bases spanning the gap. There are 14 residues in the CDR3. CDR1 SGHTA and CDR2 FQGTGA come from the germline V gene. The CDR3 region is CASSLSGSYNEQFF. The CDR3 DNA follows: TGTGCCAGCAGCTTATCTGGCAGCTACAATGAGCAGTTCTTC.

J is TRBJ2-7 and V is TRBV7-2; 7 bases align to TRBD1. The CDR3 covers 15 residues. Trimming at V came to 5 bases and at J to 0 bases, leaving 7 bases not matched to a gene. Germline V lookup: CDR1 SGHTA, CDR2 FQGNSA. CDR3 sequence: CASSLQGPSSYEQYF. CDR3 DNA: TGTGCCAGCAGCCTACAGGGGCCAAGCTCCTACGAGCAGTACTTC.

J is TRBJ2-7 and V is TRBV18, with D uncertain. Trimming took 2 bases from V and 2 from J, leaving 13 bases between them. Germline V gene sequence: CDR1 KGHSH, CDR2 LQKENI. The CDR3 is 15 amino acids. CDR3 nucleotides: TGTGCCAGCTCACCATCGGCAGCTACTCCCTACGAGCAGTACTTC. Residues: CASSPSAATPYEQYF.

The chain combines TRBV7-2 with TRBJ2-5; no clear D gene. CDR1 and CDR2 from the germline V gene are SGHTA and FQGNSA. Trimming stripped 5 bases from V and 2 bases from J, with 9 bases between. CDR3 length: 13 amino acids. The CDR3 DNA reads as TGTGCCAGCAGCCTGATGAGTCAAGAGACCCAGTACTTC. As protein: CASSLMSQETQYF.

The chain is built from TRBV18 and TRBJ2-3, with 9 bases that match TRBD2. CDR3 length: 17 amino acids. V lost 2 bases and J lost 4; bases outside the gene matches: 10. Germline V gene data show CDR1 as KGHSH and CDR2 as LQKENI. The CDR3, as DNA: TGTGCCAGCTCACCAACCGGTGGTAGCGGGAGCCCAGATACGCAGTATTTT. Residues: CASSPTGGSGSPDTQYF.

This chain joins TRBV7-9 and TRBJ2-1; 11 nucleotides align to TRBD2. Germline assignment: CDR1 SEHNR and CDR2 FQNEAQ (reference sequence). This CDR3 has 16 residues. With 5 bases clipped from V and 9 bases from J, the junction kept 12 bases outside the gene matches. CDR3 sequence (DNA): TGTGCCAGCAGCACCGGGACTAGCGGCCCGGATGGTGAGCAGTTCTTC. Its protein product is CASSTGTSGPDGEQFF.

The CDR3 here is CASSLPRDNEKLFF. The CDR3 DNA reads TGTGCCAGCAGTTTACCCAGGGATAATGAAAAACTGTTTTTT. The chain recombines TRBV28 with TRBJ1-4, with a tentative D call TRBD1 (5 bases). The V end lost 2 bases, the J end lost 4 bases, and 8 bases lay between the germline ends. Germline assignment: CDR1 MDHEN and CDR2 SYDVKM. The CDR3 spans 14 residues.